These T cell receptor beta chains were read from a single sample in a study of technical replicates of blood from a handful of donors. Measured with immunoSEQ multiplex PCR; TCRdb has only the in-frame clones, and not every one. The sample carries 79,000 or so clones, 90% to 95% recorded once. Sequencing was carried out using T cells isolated from PBMCs. The receptors were gathered from a human donor in good health. Both conserved end residues are part of each CDR3.

v_call,j_call,cdr3_aa
TRBV11-3,TRBJ2-2,CASSLEFGLGNTGELFF
TRBV30,TRBJ2-6,CAWESRGGRSGANVLTF
TRBV6-1,TRBJ2-3,CASSEVRMGQGLTDTQYF
TRBV5-8,TRBJ2-7,CASSGRTSDSYEQYF
TRBV19,TRBJ1-2,CASSNTGDSGYTF
TRBV20-1,TRBJ1-1,CSATVHTEAFF
TRBV18,TRBJ2-5,CASSPGTGRETQYF
TRBV6-5,TRBJ1-2,CASSPVFGGNYGYTF
TRBV5-1,TRBJ2-3,CASSPPGGTDTQYF
TRBV5-1,TRBJ2-3,CASSSQGGGTSTDTQYF
TRBV4-1,TRBJ2-5,CASSSLVGETQYF
TRBV27,TRBJ2-1,CASSPPGGSMGQFF
TRBV2,TRBJ1-2,CARGQGPLYTF
TRBV5-4,TRBJ1-3,CASSWGTGGASGNTIYF
TRBV6-5,TRBJ2-7,CASSSGTSFYEQYF
TRBV18,TRBJ2-1,CASSRGQGIHPATSYNEQFF
TRBV19,TRBJ2-1,CASSNGTSGQWEQFF
TRBV4-1,TRBJ2-2,CASSQTRAGVNTGELFF
TRBV27,TRBJ2-5,CASAAQQGIKTQYF
TRBV10-2,TRBJ2-3,CATGLAGAFDTQYF
TRBV5-6,TRBJ2-1,CASSPGTGVVEQFF
TRBV4-1,TRBJ2-1,CASHRTSGSIHEQFF
TRBV11-2,TRBJ1-1,CASSFSNTEAFF
TRBV10-1,TRBJ2-7,CASQSVQSSGGAGEQYF
TRBV5-1,TRBJ2-5,CASSWLTGEETQYF
TRBV21-1,TRBJ2-1,CASSGRRLQTKKPPYNEQFF
TRBV6-6,TRBJ2-5,CASIFAPGGGMETQYF
TRBV30,TRBJ2-5,CAWSLNQETQYF
TRBV30,TRBJ2-3,CAWSVGGATDTQYF